These 2 T cell receptor beta chains share one sample of origin, sequenced in a study of CD8+CD57+ T cells in acquired aplastic anemia. Before being chosen for sequencing, patients had shown CD8+CD57+ cell expansion by flow cytometry. TCR beta VDJ and CDR3 profiling used genomic DNA as template. TCRdb analysed the reads with MiXCR anew, one entry per CDR3 protein. In the table there are roughly 250,000 distinct CDR3 sequences, roughly 82% of which are singletons. The sequenced material came from sorted CD4+, CD8+, or CD8+CD57+ T cells (not recorded which) from PBMCs. These receptors all come from a human donor with aplastic anemia.

Notes on this clonotype: The junction departs from germline at one end; a sequencing error may be responsible. The chain employs TRBV24-1 and TRBJ2-1; either TRBD1 or TRBD2 may fit D (6 bases each). The V gene's germline CDR1 is KGHDR and CDR2 SFDVKD. The length of the CDR3 is 15 residues. The CDR3 sequence: CATSDGGLKYNEQFF. CDR3 bases: TGTGCTACCAGTGACGGGGGCTTGAAGTACAATGAGCAGTTCTTC.

This clonotype was recorded many times. At one end, the junction sequence differs from germline, possibly due to a read error. V and J are TRBV19 and TRBJ2-1; D perhaps matches TRBD2 (5 bases). Looked up from germline, CDR1 is LNHDA and CDR2 is SQIVND (reference sequence). The CDR3 is made up of 11 amino acids. Here the CDR3 DNA reads TGTGCCAGTAGTATAGCGGGAAGTCTGTCCTTC. As protein: CASSIAGSLSF.